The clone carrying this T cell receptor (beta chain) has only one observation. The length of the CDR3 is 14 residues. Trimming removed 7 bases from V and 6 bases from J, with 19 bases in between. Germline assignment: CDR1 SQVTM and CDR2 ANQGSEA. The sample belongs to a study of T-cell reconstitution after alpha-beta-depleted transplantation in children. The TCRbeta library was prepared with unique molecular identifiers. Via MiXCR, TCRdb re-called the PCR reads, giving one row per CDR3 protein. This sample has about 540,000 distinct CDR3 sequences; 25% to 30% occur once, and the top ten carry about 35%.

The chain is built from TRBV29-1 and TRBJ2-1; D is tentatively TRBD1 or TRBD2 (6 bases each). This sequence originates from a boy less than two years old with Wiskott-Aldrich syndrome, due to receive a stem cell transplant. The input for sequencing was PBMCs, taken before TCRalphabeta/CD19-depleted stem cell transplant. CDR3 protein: CSAKGDLGGNEQFF. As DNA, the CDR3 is TGCAGCGCCAAGGGGGACTTAGGAGGCAATGAGCAGTTCTTC.